This TCR beta chain was sequenced during a study of shared clonotypes between healthy human individuals. Study-level findings and limits: The study generally estimated greater richness for naive than memory subsets.

Profiled with immunoSEQ multiplex PCR; TCRdb holds only in-frame clones, not every one. The sample has about 380,000 clones, just over 95% seen once. On this clone itself: Antigen: not known.

The sequencing sample was made of memory CD8+ T cells sorted from blood. Indicated subset: CD45RO+ cells pooled with CCR7-negative TemRA cells. This TCR was recovered from a man aged 30-40 years in good health.

CDR3 sequence reads: CAISESGTGGKQYF. DNA of the CDR3: TGTGCCATCAGTGAGTCAGGGACAGGGGGCAAGCAGTACTTC. The chain combines TRBV10-3 with TRBJ2-7, with 12 bases that match TRBD1. V was pared by 0 bases and J by 8 bases, with 2 bases of the junction left unmatched. The V gene's germline CDR1 is ENHRY and CDR2 SYGVKD. The CDR3 spans 14 residues.